Sequencing of this T cell receptor (beta chain) was carried out in a study of shared clonotypes between healthy human individuals. The study, taken as a whole, reports: Despite large depth, rarefaction showed incomplete sorted-subset sequencing. Non-shared clonotypes had lower generation probabilities than clonotypes shared by all four sorted-subset donors.

This clone was recorded only once. The antigen remains undetermined. This CDR3 is built from 16 residues. In germline, CDR1 is SNHLY, CDR2 FYNNEI. V was shortened by 1 base and J by 0 bases, with 11 bases between the two germline ends. It was CD45RO-negative cells, positively selected for CCR7, that made up naive CD8 cells, with terminally differentiated effector memory CD45RA+ cells excluded. Donors, healthy HIV-negative adults, lacked recent acute infections or vaccinations. Sequencing used immunoSEQ multiplex PCR; TCRdb keeps in-frame clones, though not all of them. The sample shows 800,000 to 950,000 clones, about 97% of them seen only once.

The source material was naive CD8+ T cells sorted from blood. This chain links TRBV2 with TRBJ2-3, with D maybe TRBD1 (5 bases). The sequence was obtained from a young man in good health. CDR3 sequence reads: CASSEGQGSSTDTQYF. DNA for the CDR3: TGTGCCAGCAGTGAAGGGCAGGGCTCTAGCACAGATACGCAGTATTTT.